The entry below describes one T cell receptor (beta chain). Its antigen is unidentified. Some clones are missing from TCRdb's copy, which holds only in-frame ones; the method was immunoSEQ multiplex PCR. The sample consists of about 93,000 clones, about 86% of them appearing once. This sample was taken from a study of T cell responses to AZD1222 COVID-19 vaccine. For the study at large: Doses given second, at about 4 or about 12 weeks, were pooled. Study-level points and caveats: Along spike, vaccine-associated CD4 TCRs were found throughout, with dominance at 160-218 and 743-854. The study identified only six AZD1222 recipients as seropositive at baseline. White British ancestry dominated among donors, who included more females, and clonal diversity was possibly underestimated.

V lost 3 bases to trimming and J lost 9 bases; unmatched junction nucleotides: 13. The CDR3 totals 16 residues. In germline, CDR1 is SQVTM, CDR2 ANQGSEA. The receptor's source is an adult in good health. Source: peripheral blood, taken on day 0 of AZD1222 vaccination. The chain links TRBV29-1 to TRBJ1-3, with 11 bases identical to TRBD1. The chain's CDR3 is CSVEYGDRGWGRTIYF. The DNA of the CDR3 is TGCAGCGTTGAGTACGGGGACAGGGGGTGGGGACGCACCATATATTTT. Together with reference TRBV29-1 and TRBJ1-3, the CDR3 gives the full variable domain: SAVISQKPSRDICQRGTSLTIQCQVDSQVTMMFWYRQQPGQSLTLIATANQGSEATYESGFVIDKFPISRPNLTFSTLTVSNMSPEDSSIYLCSVEYGDRGWGRTIYFGEGSWLTVV.